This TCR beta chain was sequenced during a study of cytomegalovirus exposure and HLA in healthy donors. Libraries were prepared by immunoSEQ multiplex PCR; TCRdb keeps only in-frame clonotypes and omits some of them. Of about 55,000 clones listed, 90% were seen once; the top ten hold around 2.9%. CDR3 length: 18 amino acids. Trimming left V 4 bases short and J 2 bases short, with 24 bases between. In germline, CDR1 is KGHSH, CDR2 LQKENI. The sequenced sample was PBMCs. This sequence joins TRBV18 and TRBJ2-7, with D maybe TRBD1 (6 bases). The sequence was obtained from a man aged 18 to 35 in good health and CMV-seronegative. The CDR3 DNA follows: TGTGCCAGCTCACGGGCTAGGACAGCGACTTCCTTGACCTACGAGCAGTACTTC. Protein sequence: CASSRARTATSLTYEQYF.